The T cell receptor beta chain described here comes from a study of T cells in Graves' hyperthyroidism and ophthalmopathy. This clonotype was picked up a small number of times. A much more abundant neighbour one base away suggests this may be a read error. Amplified regions were TCR beta CDR3 sequences from RNA transcripts. Researchers ran a first-round RT-PCR on the TCR CDR3 using the HTBI primer set. One entry per CDR3 protein, called by TCRdb with MiXCR from the multiplex PCR reads. Among 450,000 to 550,000 distinct CDR3 sequences listed, around 22% were seen once. The TCR sequence derives from a woman aged 30 to 39 with Graves' ophthalmopathy. Sample: blood.

The CDR3 protein is CASNLDRPDQPQHF. The CDR3 DNA sequence: TGTGCCAGCAACCTGGACAGGCCTGATCAGCCCCAGCATTTT. The chain links TRBV6-1 to TRBJ1-5; 7 nucleotides agree with TRBD1. The V gene end was trimmed by 7 bases and the J gene end by 5 bases; junction bases not matched to a gene: 8. Germline V CDR1 and CDR2: MNHNS, SASEGT. CDR3 length: 14 amino acids.